The clone carrying this T cell receptor beta chain was detected only a few times. Its target is not known. The data were obtained in a study of CD8+CD57+ T cells in acquired aplastic anemia. For the study at large: Sorted CD4+ plus CD8+ cells gave DNA averaging approximately 2.9 ug. General study points: Common to patients and controls were 25 to 30 CD8+ CDR3 sequences.

Selection for sequencing was limited to patients who had shown CD8+CD57+ cell expansion by flow cytometry. Therapy had not been given to patients before blood sampling. The CDR3 covers 13 residues. The germline V gene encodes CDR1 DFQATT and CDR2 SNEGSKA (reference sequence). With 5 bases clipped from V and 4 bases from J, the junction kept 6 bases outside the gene matches. Genomic DNA served as template for TCR beta VDJ and CDR3 profiling. MiXCR, run by TCRdb on the reads, gives a single entry per CDR3 protein. The sample has 200,000 to 250,000 distinct CDR3 sequences; 65% are singletons. Sequencing was carried out using sorted CD4+, CD8+, or CD8+CD57+ T cells (not recorded which) from PBMCs. This TCR was sampled from a human donor with aplastic anemia. The chain uses TRBV20-1 and TRBJ2-7; 9 bases align to TRBD1. CDR3: CSAQWTGAYEQYF. DNA of the CDR3: TGCAGTGCTCAGTGGACAGGGGCTTACGAGCAGTACTTC.